These 30 T cell receptor beta chains share one sample of origin, sequenced in a study of tumor-infiltrating lymphocytes in localized non-small cell lung cancer. The protocol was immunoSEQ multiplex PCR, while the TCRdb copy is restricted to in-frame clones and leaves out a portion. The sample consists of 15,000 to 20,000 clones, about 84% of them appearing once. Sequences were obtained from uninvolved lung tissue not adjacent to the tumor. Receptors were obtained from a human donor with non-small cell lung cancer.

The table lists this clone with a few counts. This chain links TRBV5-5 with TRBJ1-2, with D uncertain. This CDR3 spans 13 amino acids. CDR1 and CDR2 (germline): SGHKS, YYEKEE (reference sequence). Deletions cut 5 bases from V and 8 bases from J, with 16 bases between. CDR3 region: CASRYGVGGGYTF. CDR3 bases: TGTGCCAGCAGATACGGTGTTGGTGGAGGCTACACCTTC.

The rearrangement uses TRBV27 and TRBJ2-7; D not resolved. This CDR3 comprises 13 residues. CDR1 is MNHEY and CDR2 is SMNVEV in the germline V gene (reference sequence). Trimming removed 0 bases from V and 5 bases from J, with 8 bases in between. Here the CDR3 reads CASSLSPRHEQYF. The DNA for the CDR3 is TGTGCCAGCAGTTTATCGCCCCGTCACGAGCAGTACTTC.

This clone was found once. This chain connects TRBV5-1 to TRBJ2-3; a weak D match, TRBD1 (5 bases). Germline CDR1 reads SGHRS; CDR2 reads YFSETQ. CDR3 length: 16 residues. Between the trimmed V and J ends, which lost 4 bases and 4 bases, there was a span of 19 bases. This chain's CDR3 is CASSQGGASYADTQYF. The DNA for the CDR3 is TGCGCCAGCAGCCAGGGTGGGGCTTCCTACGCAGATACGCAGTATTTT.

This chain connects TRBV28 to TRBJ2-7; D is perhaps TRBD2 (5 bases). The CDR3 loop spans 14 amino acids. Germline loops: CDR1 MDHEN, CDR2 SYDVKM. With 7 bases removed from V and 2 bases from J, the gap between germline ends came to 15 bases. The CDR3 reads CASNGGGLTYEQYF. CDR3 bases: TGTGCCAGCAACGGTGGAGGTCTTACCTACGAGCAGTACTTC.

The chain carries TRBV2 and TRBJ2-7; TRBD1 matches at 8 bases. This CDR3 region has 15 residues. V dropped 2 bases and J dropped 3; count of bases not matched to a gene: 6. The germline V gene encodes CDR1 SNHLY and CDR2 FYNNEI. CDR3: CASSETGGKSYEQYF. CDR3 DNA sequence: TGTGCCAGCAGTGAAACAGGGGGAAAAAGCTACGAGCAGTACTTC.

In this sample, this clone turned up a few times. This chain connects TRBV9 to TRBJ2-1, with 7 bases fitting TRBD2. The length of the CDR3 is 14 residues. The ends lost 3 bases at V and 6 bases at J; junction bases unmatched: 6. The germline gives CDR1 SGDLS, CDR2 YYNGEE. The CDR3 is CASSERTSFNEQFF. Written as DNA, the CDR3 is TGTGCCAGCAGCGAACGGACTAGTTTCAATGAGCAGTTCTTC.

This sequence joins TRBV5-1 and TRBJ2-3; TRBD1 is a possible D gene (5 bases). There are 14 residues in the CDR3. Germline CDR1 and CDR2: SGHRS and YFSETQ. The germline V and J ends were trimmed by 3 bases and 3 bases, with 11 bases remaining between them. The CDR3 bases are TGCGCCAGCAGCTCTCAGGGTAGGACAGATACGCAGTATTTT. This sequence encodes CASSSQGRTDTQYF.

This rearrangement joins TRBV7-2 to TRBJ2-1, with D perhaps matching TRBD2 (7 bases). Germline V gene data show CDR1 as SGHTA and CDR2 as FQGNSA. CDR3 length: 15 residues. V was pared by 5 bases and J by 3 bases, with 14 bases between. The CDR3 region is CASSAAGAIYNEQFF. The CDR3 nucleotides read TGTGCCAGCAGCGCGGCGGGGGCGATCTACAATGAGCAGTTCTTC.

This clone ranks as large. V usage is TRBV7-8 and J usage is TRBJ1-3, with 8 bases fitting TRBD1. The ends lost 1 base at V and 2 bases at J; junction bases unmatched: 16. The CDR3 is 20 residues long. Germline V lookup: CDR1 SGHVS, CDR2 FQNEAQ. CDR3 sequence: CASSLGVSGGQGRAGNTIYF. The CDR3, as DNA: TGTGCCAGCAGCTTAGGGGTTTCGGGCGGACAGGGAAGGGCTGGAAACACCATATATTTT.

The chain has TRBV6-6 and TRBJ1-2; D ambiguous. Germline assignment: CDR1 MNHNY and CDR2 SVGAGI (reference sequence). Trimming removed 5 bases at V and 8 bases at J, with 9 bases between. This CDR3 region has 11 residues. The CDR3 spells CASSGGYGYTF. The CDR3 region has the DNA TGTGCCAGCAGTGGAGGGTACGGCTACACCTTC.

The chain carries TRBV2 and TRBJ2-3; no clear D gene. V was cut by 7 bases and J by 0 bases, with 5 bases left in between. This CDR3 contains 12 residues. CDR1 SNHLY and CDR2 FYNNEI come from the germline V gene. The CDR3 DNA reads as TGTGCCAGCAAGGCGAGCACAGATACGCAGTATTTT. This encodes CASKASTDTQYF.

This chain uses TRBV6-1 with TRBJ2-7; D is perhaps TRBD1 (6 bases). The CDR3 runs 14 residues. The germline CDR1 and CDR2 sequences are MNHNS and SASEGT. Trimming took off 2 bases at V and 2 bases at J, with 10 bases between the two ends. The CDR3: CASSEMYRAYEQYF. CDR3 in DNA: TGTGCCAGCAGTGAAATGTACAGGGCCTACGAGCAGTACTTC.

The count of this clone is one. The genes are TRBV5-1 and TRBJ2-5; 8 positions agree with TRBD1. Germline CDR1 SGHRS, CDR2 YFSETQ. V shed 4 bases and J 1 base; nucleotides not matched to a gene: 3. CDR3 size: 14 residues. The CDR3 DNA sequence: TGCGCCAGCAGCGTACAGGGGGGCCAAGAGACCCAGTACTTC. Residues: CASSVQGGQETQYF. Looking up the rest from reference TRBV5-1 and TRBJ2-5 gives the full variable domain: KAGVTQTPRYLIKTRGQQVTLSCSPISGHRSVSWYQQTPGQGLQFLFEYFSETQRNKGNFPGRFSGRQFSNSRSEMNVSTLELGDSALYLCASSVQGGQETQYFGPGTRLLVL.

The rearrangement joins TRBV7-9 to TRBJ2-5; 9 bases are shared with TRBD2. V trimming: 5 bases; J trimming: 7 bases; junction bases outside the gene matches: 8. CDR3 size: 14 residues. Germline V gene lookup returns CDR1 SEHNR and CDR2 FQNEAQ (reference sequence). The DNA of the CDR3 is TGTGCCAGCAGCCCTAGCGGGGCCGCTAGGACCCAGTACTTC. Translating gives CASSPSGAARTQYF.

J is TRBJ2-1 and V is TRBV7-9; 9 bases are a match to TRBD2. Germline CDR1 SEHNR, CDR2 FQNEAQ (reference sequence). This CDR3 region has 17 residues. With V trimmed by 1 base and J by 6 bases, 10 bases remained unmatched. In nucleotides, the CDR3 is TGTGCCAGCAGCTTAGGTTCGGGCGGGAGGGCCACCAATGAGCAGTTCTTC. This translates into CASSLGSGGRATNEQFF.

The gene calls are TRBV7-9 and TRBJ2-7; 8 positions match TRBD1. Germline-derived CDR1 and CDR2 are SEHNR and FQNEAQ (reference sequence). The CDR3 loop spans 14 amino acids. Unmatched junction bases numbered 1, after V lost 3 bases and J lost 0 bases. The CDR3 DNA sequence: TGTGCCAGCAGCTTGACAGGGGTCTCCTACGAGCAGTACTTC. Translating gives CASSLTGVSYEQYF.

The CDR3 loop is CASSLRTGGEGELFF. The CDR3 DNA is TGTGCCAGCAGCCTAAGGACAGGTGGTGAAGGGGAGCTGTTTTTT. This chain connects TRBV4-2 to TRBJ2-2; 7 nucleotides align to TRBD1. Germline V gene sequence: CDR1 LGHNA, CDR2 YNFKEQ. CDR3 length: 15 amino acids. After removal of 4 bases from V and 8 bases from J, the junction contained 10 bases not matched to a gene.

The V gene is TRBV4-2, the J gene TRBJ2-7; TRBD2 matches 8 bases. V dropped 1 base and J dropped 6; count of bases not matched to a gene: 2. The germline CDR1 and CDR2 sequences are LGHNA and YNFKEQ. The CDR3 sequence is 13 residues long. CDR3 coding DNA: TGTGCCAGCAGCCAAGCCGGACTAGCCGAGCAGTACTTC. It yields the protein CASSQAGLAEQYF.

The V gene is TRBV9, the J gene TRBJ1-1, with a weak D call TRBD1 (5 bases). Deletions cut 3 bases from V and 0 bases from J, with 21 bases between. The CDR3 totals 18 residues. Germline V lookup: CDR1 SGDLS, CDR2 YYNGEE. CDR3 coding DNA: TGTGCCAGCAGCGCGACAGATCTGGACTTTACTATGAACACTGAAGCTTTCTTT. It codes for CASSATDLDFTMNTEAFF.

The CDR3 nucleotides read TGTGCCAGCAGTGAAAGGCAGGGTAGCGAGCAGTACTTC. Translation gives CASSERQGSEQYF. The chain uses TRBV2 and TRBJ2-7, with D perhaps matching TRBD1 (5 bases). Trimming shortened V by 2 bases and J by 6 bases, and 11 bases separated the two germline ends. The CDR3 is 13 amino acids. In germline, CDR1 is SNHLY, CDR2 FYNNEI.

The chain recombines TRBV13 with TRBJ2-7; D is perhaps TRBD2 (6 bases). CDR1 and CDR2 (germline): PRHDT, FYEKMQ (reference sequence). The CDR3 spans 16 residues. The V gene lost 6 bases and the J gene lost 6 bases, with 24 bases spanning the gap. CDR3 sequence reads: CASSFGGRRAGLEQYF. In DNA form, the CDR3 reads TGTGCCAGCAGTTTCGGGGGTCGCAGGGCTGGTCTCGAGCAGTACTTC.

This clone was found a few times. The chain recombines TRBV6-1 with TRBJ1-1, with 7 positions matching TRBD1. The CDR3 is made up of 13 amino acids. Trimming removed 8 bases from V and 5 bases from J; junction bases left unmatched: 8. The germline CDR1 and CDR2 sequences are MNHNS and SASEGT. In DNA, the CDR3 is TGTGCCAGCTTGGAGGGGGCGCATACTGAAGCTTTCTTT. It specifies CASLEGAHTEAFF.

This sequence joins TRBV7-7 and TRBJ2-3; 7 bases line up with TRBD2. CDR1 and CDR2 (germline): SSHAT, FNYEAQ (reference sequence). V was clipped by 5 bases and J by 5 bases; unmatched bases: 16. This CDR3 region has 17 residues. Written as DNA, the CDR3 is TGTGCCAGCAGCCAAATAAGGCAGCGGGAAGGAATAGATACGCAGTATTTT. This translates into CASSQIRQREGIDTQYF.

The rearrangement joins TRBV10-3 to TRBJ1-5; 9 bases line up with TRBD1. Trimming removed 2 bases from V and 5 bases from J; junction bases left unmatched: 4. The CDR3 runs 15 residues. From germline, CDR1 is ENHRY and CDR2 SYGVKD. Here the CDR3 reads CAISETNRGHQPQHF. The CDR3 nucleotides read TGTGCCATCAGTGAGACTAACAGGGGGCATCAGCCCCAGCATTTT.

The V gene is TRBV5-6, the J gene TRBJ2-2, with no clear D. CDR3 length: 13 residues. Per the germline V gene, CDR1 is SGHDT and CDR2 is YYEEEE. Deletions cut 5 bases from V and 4 bases from J, with 9 bases between. The CDR3 DNA reads as TGTGCCAGCAGACGCGATATCACCGGGGAGCTGTTTTTT. Its translation: CASRRDITGELFF.

The rearrangement links TRBV5-6 to TRBJ2-1, with D tentatively TRBD2 (5 bases). The CDR3 spans 12 residues. V was trimmed by 4 bases and J by 7 bases, leaving 9 bases between them. Germline V CDR1 and CDR2: SGHDT, YYEEEE. The CDR3 protein is CASSPTGNEQFF. CDR3 in DNA: TGTGCCAGCAGCCCCACGGGGAATGAGCAGTTCTTC.

This clone was detected only a few times. The V gene is TRBV4-1, the J gene TRBJ1-3, with 9 bases aligning to TRBD1. J gave up 3 bases and V 4 bases, and 7 bases lay outside the gene matches. This CDR3 has 16 amino acids. Germline loops: CDR1 MGHRA, CDR2 YSYEKL. This CDR3 reads CASSRDRALGGNTIYF. CDR3 coding DNA: TGCGCCAGCAGCCGGGACAGGGCACTTGGTGGAAACACCATATATTTT.

The chain has TRBV5-1 and TRBJ2-5; possible D gene TRBD2, 5 bases. Germline CDR1 SGHRS, CDR2 YFSETQ. V was shortened by 4 bases and J by 3 bases, with 16 bases between the two germline ends. This CDR3 is built from 15 residues. As DNA, the CDR3 is TGCGCCAGCAGCCCCCGCCAGCGAGGGAAAGAGACCCAGTACTTC. This encodes CASSPRQRGKETQYF. The full variable domain, in which reference TRBV5-1 and TRBJ2-5 provide the parts outside the CDR3, is KAGVTQTPRYLIKTRGQQVTLSCSPISGHRSVSWYQQTPGQGLQFLFEYFSETQRNKGNFPGRFSGRQFSNSRSEMNVSTLELGDSALYLCASSPRQRGKETQYFGPGTRLLVL.

This clone was observed a handful of times. The chain employs TRBV7-9 and TRBJ1-2; D is possibly TRBD1 (5 bases). The CDR3 consists of 14 residues. Per germline, CDR1 SEHNR and CDR2 FQNEAQ (reference sequence). The germline V and J ends were trimmed by 5 bases and 2 bases, with 12 bases remaining between them. The CDR3 is CASSTSGANYGYTF. CDR3 DNA sequence: TGTGCCAGCAGCACCTCCGGGGCGAACTATGGCTACACCTTC.

DNA of the CDR3: TGCAGCGGTGGGACGGAACTCTACAATGAGCAGTTCTTC. Protein product: CSGGTELYNEQFF. This rearrangement joins TRBV29-1 to TRBJ2-1, with D tentatively TRBD1 or TRBD2 (5 bases each). Germline lookup yields CDR1 SQVTM and CDR2 ANQGSEA. This CDR3 contains 13 residues. The V gene lost 7 bases and the J gene lost 3 bases, with 13 bases spanning the gap.